Presented here are 9 T cell receptor beta chains from one specimen sequenced in a study of T-cell memory formation after mild COVID-19. TCRdb re-derived calls from the 5' RACE reads in MiXCR, one entry per CDR3 protein. The sample lists around 310,000 distinct CDR3 sequences, approximately 22% occurring once. The sample comprised PBMCs or a T cell subset sorted from them (not recorded which). The receptors shown here come from a man aged 18 to 30 who had mild COVID-19 (a few samples of this study predate the infection). Cell type and time point are not known.

This clonotype was detected a few times. The chain recombines TRBV4-3 with TRBJ2-7; 10 bases agree with TRBD2. Germline CDR1 and CDR2: LGHNA and YSLEER. V lost 6 bases, J lost 4 bases, and 12 bases stayed unmatched. The CDR3 runs to 16 residues. CDR3 bases: TGCGCCAGCAGTGAGAATCTAGCGGGGGTCTCTTACGAGCAGTACTTC. The encoded protein is CASSENLAGVSYEQYF.

This clonotype was seen only a few times. This rearrangement joins TRBV10-3 to TRBJ1-1, with TRBD1 as a possible D gene (6 bases). The germline V and J ends were trimmed by 3 bases and 0 bases, with 11 bases remaining between them. Germline-derived CDR1 and CDR2 are ENHRY and SYGVKD. The length of the CDR3 is 15 residues. CDR3 loop: CAISEPGELNTEAFF. DNA for the CDR3: TGTGCCATCAGTGAACCAGGGGAATTGAACACTGAAGCTTTCTTT.

The chain carries TRBV6-2 or TRBV6-3 and TRBJ2-1; TRBD2 agrees at 10 bases. Trimming at V came to 0 bases and at J to 0 bases, leaving 8 bases not matched to a gene. The germline V gene encodes CDR1 MNHEY and CDR2 SVGEGT. This CDR3 contains 19 residues. CDR3 in amino acids: CASSYSISSGGISYNEQFF. CDR3 sequence (DNA): TGTGCCAGCAGTTACTCGATTTCTAGCGGGGGCATCTCCTACAATGAGCAGTTCTTC.

The V gene is TRBV4-3, the J gene TRBJ1-1; D gene uncertain. The V and J ends lost 0 bases and 6 bases respectively, with 11 bases between them. This CDR3 has 14 residues. The V gene's germline CDR1 is LGHNA and CDR2 YSLEER. The CDR3 loop is CASSQDVLGAEAFF. In DNA, the CDR3 is TGCGCCAGCAGCCAAGACGTGCTGGGAGCTGAAGCTTTCTTT.

This rearrangement joins TRBV7-8 to TRBJ1-2, with unresolved D. CDR1 SGHVS and CDR2 FQNEAQ come from the germline V gene. Trimming took off 0 bases at V and 4 bases at J, with 18 bases between the two ends. This CDR3 contains 17 residues. The CDR3 loop is CASSLAHWAAHLYGYTF. The CDR3 DNA reads as TGTGCCAGCAGCTTAGCGCATTGGGCAGCGCACCTCTATGGCTACACCTTC.

The rearrangement joins TRBV12-3 or TRBV12-4 to TRBJ1-2; D perhaps matches TRBD1 (6 bases). V dropped 3 bases and J dropped 0 bases, with 11 bases sitting between them. This CDR3 region has 15 residues. The CDR3 here is CASSFGGPTNYGYTF. Here the CDR3 DNA reads TGTGCCAGCAGTTTCGGGGGGCCCACTAACTATGGCTACACCTTC.

In this sample, this clonotype turned up a few times. The V call is TRBV20-1, the J call TRBJ2-3, with TRBD1 identical over 9 bases. J lost 2 bases, V lost 1 base, and 7 bases had no gene match. CDR3 length: 16 residues. In germline, CDR1 is DFQATT, CDR2 SNEGSKA (reference sequence). The CDR3 region is CSARGSGQGLTDTQYF. The CDR3 DNA reads TGCAGTGCTAGAGGCTCGGGACAGGGACTCACAGATACGCAGTATTTT.

The chain is built from TRBV20-1 and TRBJ2-5; weak D call: TRBD1 (5 bases). This CDR3 contains 13 residues. V was shortened by 5 bases and J by 1 base, with 11 bases between the two germline ends. CDR1 and CDR2 from the germline V gene are DFQATT and SNEGSKA (reference sequence). Written as DNA, the CDR3 is TGCAGTGCTTACCAGGGTCTCCAAGAGACCCAGTACTTC. Translated: CSAYQGLQETQYF.

This clonotype was recorded a few times. The gene calls are TRBV6-6 and TRBJ1-2, with no clear D. The germline V and J ends were trimmed by 5 bases and 8 bases, with 15 bases remaining between them. This CDR3 has 13 residues. Germline assignment: CDR1 MNHNY and CDR2 SVGAGI (reference sequence). CDR3 protein: CASSLGFEKGYTF. CDR3 bases: TGTGCCAGCAGTCTAGGGTTCGAGAAGGGCTACACCTTC.